This TCR beta chain was sequenced for a study of blood T cell repertoires in COVID-19. This clone was seen more than once but under ten times. Germline CDR1 reads GTSNPN; CDR2 reads SVGIG (reference sequence). This CDR3 has 14 amino acids. Trimming removed 0 bases from V and 7 bases from J, with 13 bases in between. Profiling relied on immunoSEQ multiplex PCR, and the TCRdb table lists in-frame clones only, not all of them. The table lists some 130,000 clones, 84% of them singletons. This receptor was identified in a human donor in a cohort sampled during active COVID-19. V and J are TRBV30 and TRBJ1-5, with D possibly matching TRBD1 (6 bases). Sequenced input: peripheral blood. The chain's CDR3 is CAWSVGGTWQPQHF. CDR3 in DNA: TGTGCCTGGAGTGTGGGGGGGACATGGCAGCCCCAGCATTTT.